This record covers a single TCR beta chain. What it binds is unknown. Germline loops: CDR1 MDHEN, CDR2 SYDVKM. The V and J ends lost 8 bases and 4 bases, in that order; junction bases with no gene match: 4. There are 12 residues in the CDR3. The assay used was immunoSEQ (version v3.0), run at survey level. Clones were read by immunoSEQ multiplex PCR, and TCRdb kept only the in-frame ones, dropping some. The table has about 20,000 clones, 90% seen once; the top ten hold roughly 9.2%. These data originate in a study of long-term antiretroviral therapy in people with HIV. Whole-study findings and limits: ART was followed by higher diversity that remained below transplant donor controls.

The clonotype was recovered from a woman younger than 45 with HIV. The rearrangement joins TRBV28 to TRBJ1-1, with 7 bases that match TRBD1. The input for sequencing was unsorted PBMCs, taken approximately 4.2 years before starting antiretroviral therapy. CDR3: CASRGGITEAFF. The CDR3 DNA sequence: TGTGCCAGCCGAGGGGGCATCACTGAAGCTTTCTTT.